The 27 T cell receptor beta chains below all came from one sample that was sequenced in a study of shared clonotypes between healthy human individuals. Data came from immunoSEQ multiplex PCR; TCRdb stores just in-frame clones and leaves some out. Of 450,000 or so clones in the sample, approximately 77% were seen once. The sequenced material came from PBMCs. Source of these receptors: a woman in her 40s in good health. Some clones in this sample may be carry-over from other donors' samples.

As to this clone: This probably arose from a read error, given a far larger clone one base away. The same CDR3 can be traced to other DNA sequences in this sample. The chain joins TRBV28 to TRBJ1-1; 7 bases are shared with TRBD1. Losses at the gene ends were 1 base for V and 8 bases for J; bases not matched to a gene: 4. The CDR3 is 13 residues long. Germline assignment: CDR1 MDHEN and CDR2 SYDVKM. The CDR3 reads CASSLSGTVEAFF. The CDR3 region has the DNA TGTGCCAGCAGTTTATCCGGGACAGTCGAAGCTTTCTTT.

The rearrangement links TRBV11-2 to TRBJ1-2; TRBD1 is a possible D gene (6 bases). CDR3 length: 13 amino acids. The V gene's germline CDR1 is SGHAT and CDR2 FQNNGV. Trimming pared 2 bases from V and 6 bases from J, leaving 10 bases between. CDR3 loop: CASSLNRVDGYTF. The CDR3 region has the DNA TGTGCCAGCAGCTTAAACAGGGTAGATGGCTACACCTTC.

This rearrangement joins TRBV5-1 to TRBJ1-1, with 7 bases aligning to TRBD1. Trimming cost V 2 bases and J 2 bases; bases outside gene matches: 3. Germline lookup yields CDR1 SGHRS and CDR2 YFSETQ. There are 14 residues in the CDR3. In DNA form, the CDR3 reads TGCGCCAGCAGCTTTACAGGGGCTAACACTGAAGCTTTCTTT. This sequence encodes CASSFTGANTEAFF.

The chain employs TRBV28 and TRBJ1-3, with 8 bases matching TRBD1. Germline V gene lookup returns CDR1 MDHEN and CDR2 SYDVKM. The CDR3 length is 15 residues. The ends lost 4 bases at V and 8 bases at J; junction bases unmatched: 10. In DNA, the CDR3 is TGTGCCAGCAGTTCCTCCGAGGACAGGGTGGACACCATATATTTT. This gives the protein CASSSSEDRVDTIYF.

This clone came up a few times. V and J are TRBV27 and TRBJ1-2, with 8 bases that match TRBD1. Germline values: CDR1 MNHEY, CDR2 SMNVEV (reference sequence). The length of the CDR3 is 14 residues. The ends lost 8 bases at V and 8 bases at J; junction bases unmatched: 13. This CDR3 reads CASGPRQGSVGYTF. The CDR3 nucleotides are TGTGCCAGCGGGCCCCGACAGGGGTCCGTCGGCTACACCTTC.

This chain connects TRBV30 to TRBJ1-6; perhaps TRBD1 as D (6 bases). The CDR3 covers 16 residues. The germline gives CDR1 GTSNPN, CDR2 SVGIG (reference sequence). V lost 0 bases and J 7 bases, leaving 16 bases between the germline ends. The CDR3 nucleotides are TGTGCCTGGAGTGTAGGGAGGGTAAGGGGGAATTCACCCCTCCACTTT. Residues: CAWSVGRVRGNSPLHF.

The rearrangement uses TRBV28 and TRBJ2-7; D unclear. The CDR3 covers 14 residues. Germline lookup yields CDR1 MDHEN and CDR2 SYDVKM. Between the trimmed V and J ends, which lost 4 bases and 2 bases, there was a span of 12 bases. CDR3 loop: CASSSLYPPYEQYF. The CDR3 DNA reads TGTGCCAGCAGTTCCTTATACCCCCCCTACGAGCAGTACTTC.

The chain couples TRBV19 to TRBJ1-2; TRBD1 matches 7 bases. Trimming removed 8 bases from V and 2 bases from J; junction bases left unmatched: 8. The CDR3 is made up of 14 amino acids. CDR1 is LNHDA, CDR2 SQIVND, per germline (reference sequence). The CDR3 loop is CASSRDSKNYGYTF. DNA of the CDR3: TGTGCCAGTTCCCGGGACAGCAAAAACTATGGCTACACCTTC.

The V and J genes are TRBV18 and TRBJ2-6, with D perhaps matching TRBD2 (6 bases). Germline V gene data show CDR1 as KGHSH and CDR2 as LQKENI. The length of the CDR3 is 17 residues. V was pared by 3 bases and J by 0 bases, with 12 bases between. The CDR3 DNA reads as TGTGCCAGCTCACCCCCGAGTAGCGGCTCTGGGGCCAACGTCCTGACTTTC. Translating gives CASSPPSSGSGANVLTF.

On this clone itself: The identical CDR3 is also encoded by other nucleotide sequences in the sample. J is TRBJ2-3 and V is TRBV28, with a weak D call TRBD1 (6 bases). This CDR3 has 15 amino acids. Looked up from germline, CDR1 is MDHEN and CDR2 is SYDVKM. V was trimmed by 6 bases and J by 4 bases, leaving 17 bases between them. The CDR3 spells CASRTLQGLSDTQYF. Written as DNA, the CDR3 is TGTGCCAGCAGAACGTTGCAGGGGCTCTCAGATACGCAGTATTTT.

This chain joins TRBV4-1 and TRBJ2-3, with 8 bases fitting TRBD2. This CDR3 contains 13 residues. Germline CDR1 MGHRA, CDR2 YSYEKL. The J segment lost 11 bases and the V segment lost 2 bases, leaving 6 bases of the junction unmatched. The CDR3 nucleotides read TGCGCCAGCAGCCAATCGGGACTAGGAGTGCAGTATTTT. It encodes CASSQSGLGVQYF.

This chain connects TRBV4-1 to TRBJ1-5, with D possibly matching TRBD1 (5 bases). This CDR3 region has 15 residues. Germline V gene lookup returns CDR1 MGHRA and CDR2 YSYEKL. Trimming cost V 4 bases and J 7 bases, with 17 bases left between them. The CDR3 DNA sequence: TGCGCCAGCAGCCTTGACGGGGCACAGGAGCAGCCCCAGCATTTT. It specifies CASSLDGAQEQPQHF.

The V call is TRBV28, the J call TRBJ1-5; D uncertain. There are 12 residues in the CDR3. Germline lookup yields CDR1 MDHEN and CDR2 SYDVKM. The V gene lost 5 bases and the J gene lost 3 bases, with 5 bases spanning the gap. The CDR3 nucleotides are TGTGCCAGCAGTCCATTCAATCAGCCCCAGCATTTT. Translation gives CASSPFNQPQHF.

The chain recombines TRBV7-3 with TRBJ1-1; D is ambiguous. V gave up 2 bases and J gave up 5 bases, with 9 bases separating them. Germline CDR1 reads SGHTA; CDR2 reads FQGTGA. The CDR3 loop spans 13 amino acids. The DNA for the CDR3 is TGTGCCAGCAGCTTAGGGCCTGATACTGAAGCTTTCTTT. Translating it yields CASSLGPDTEAFF.

V and J are TRBV11-2 and TRBJ2-7; maybe TRBD1 (5 bases). This CDR3 region has 14 residues. The ends were cut back, 3 bases at V and 5 bases at J, with 14 bases in the middle. Germline assignment: CDR1 SGHAT and CDR2 FQNNGV. The CDR3 here is CASSLGQGYDEQYF. The CDR3 DNA is TGTGCCAGCAGCTTGGGTCAGGGTTACGACGAGCAGTACTTC.

The chain links TRBV28 to TRBJ2-7, with a tentative D call TRBD2 (7 bases). Germline CDR1 reads MDHEN; CDR2 reads SYDVKM. CDR3 length: 16 residues. The germline V and J ends were trimmed by 5 bases and 2 bases, with 19 bases remaining between them. CDR3 in amino acids: CASSTPWGGPPYEQYF. Here the CDR3 DNA reads TGTGCCAGCAGTACCCCCTGGGGGGGGCCCCCCTACGAGCAGTACTTC.

The J gene is TRBJ2-7, the V gene TRBV29-1; TRBD2 matches at 11 bases. The ends lost 5 bases at V and 8 bases at J; junction bases unmatched: 8. Germline CDR1 reads SQVTM; CDR2 reads ANQGSEA. The CDR3 spans 13 residues. The CDR3 sequence: CSVLTSGRLKQYF. CDR3 coding DNA: TGCAGCGTTCTAACTAGCGGGAGACTCAAGCAGTACTTC.

The V call is TRBV4-1, the J call TRBJ1-5; D is uncertain. The CDR3 totals 16 residues. Per the germline V gene, CDR1 is MGHRA and CDR2 is YSYEKL. Trimming took 1 base from V and 3 from J, leaving 13 bases between them. The DNA of the CDR3 is TGCGCCAGCAGCCAAGGGGTCTCCCCCTTCAATCAGCCCCAGCATTTT. It is translated as CASSQGVSPFNQPQHF.

This rearrangement joins TRBV10-3 to TRBJ2-5; 10 bases align to TRBD2. Losses at the gene ends were 6 bases for V and 4 bases for J; bases not matched to a gene: 5. Germline CDR1 reads ENHRY; CDR2 reads SYGVKD. The CDR3 covers 14 residues. In DNA form, the CDR3 reads TGTGCCATCAGCCCTAGCGGGAGACCAGAGACCCAGTACTTC. It is translated as CAISPSGRPETQYF.

The chain joins TRBV10-3 to TRBJ2-2; TRBD1 is a possible D gene (5 bases). The V and J ends lost 2 bases and 6 bases respectively, with 10 bases between them. CDR1 and CDR2 from the germline V gene are ENHRY and SYGVKD. The CDR3 spans 14 residues. The CDR3 sequence: CAISEAGIPGELFF. CDR3 coding DNA: TGTGCCATCAGTGAGGCAGGGATTCCCGGGGAGCTGTTTTTT.

The chain has TRBV18 and TRBJ2-5; no firm D call. Trimming cost V 5 bases and J 2 bases, with 6 bases left between them. The CDR3 contains 12 residues. Germline CDR1 and CDR2: KGHSH and LQKENI. This chain's CDR3 is CASSGFQETQYF. Written as DNA, the CDR3 is TGTGCCAGCTCAGGATTTCAAGAGACCCAGTACTTC.

As to this clone: Given a far larger clone just one base away, this is likely a sequencing read error. V usage is TRBV5-1 and J usage is TRBJ1-1; no firm D call. The CDR3 is 19 residues long. Germline CDR1 reads SGHRS; CDR2 reads YFSETQ. CDR3 in DNA: TGCGCCAGCAGCCTCATGCCTAGTTCTGGCGTCGCCATGAACACTGAAGTTTTCTTT. Translating it yields CASSLMPSSGVAMNTEVFF.

This chain joins TRBV6-1 and TRBJ2-7; the D gene is possibly TRBD1 (6 bases). The V gene's germline CDR1 is MNHNS and CDR2 SASEGT. This CDR3 comprises 15 residues. V shed 0 bases and J shed 2 bases, with 11 bases lying between them. The CDR3 coding sequence is TGTGCCAGCAGTGAAGCGATGGGACAAGCCTACGAGCAGTACTTC. This codes for CASSEAMGQAYEQYF.

Regarding this clone: Given a far larger clone just one base away, this is likely a sequencing read error. The V gene is TRBV4-2, the J gene TRBJ1-2, with D possibly being TRBD1 (5 bases). Germline loops: CDR1 LGHNA, CDR2 YNFKEQ. This CDR3 contains 15 residues. CDR3 coding DNA: TGTGCCAGGAGCCCATCCGGGGCCGAGTCCTATGGCTACACCTTC. It yields the protein CARSPSGAESYGYTF.

About this clone: Just one base apart from a much larger clone, this may be a read error. This chain uses TRBV4-3 with TRBJ2-5; possible D gene TRBD1, 5 bases. The assigned J gene may be wrong: the sequence end matches TRBJ2-7 better. Germline loops: CDR1 LGHNA, CDR2 YSLEER. The CDR3 is 14 amino acids. CDR3 in DNA: TGCGCCAGCAGCCAAGGATTAGGGGCCCACGAGCAGTACTTC. It translates to CASSQGLGAHEQYF.

Turning to this clone: A far larger clone is a single base away, which makes a read error likely. This chain links TRBV9 with TRBJ2-7; the match to TRBD2 covers 8 bases. V shed 4 bases, J shed 4 bases, and the junction held 7 bases outside the gene matches. CDR1 and CDR2 from the germline V gene are SGDLS and YYNGEE. This CDR3 region has 14 residues. The DNA of the CDR3 is TGTGCCAGCAGCCCCGGGACTAGAGGGTACGAGCAGTACTTC. Translating it yields CASSPGTRGYEQYF.

This clone was seen a single time. The V and J genes are TRBV13 and TRBJ2-1; 7 nucleotides line up with TRBD1. Per germline, CDR1 PRHDT and CDR2 FYEKMQ (reference sequence). Unmatched junction bases numbered 8, after V lost 0 bases and J lost 12 bases. The CDR3 is made up of 14 amino acids. CDR3 loop: CASSLGPGGGWQFF. The CDR3 DNA reads as TGTGCCAGCAGCTTAGGGCCAGGGGGTGGCTGGCAGTTCTTC.